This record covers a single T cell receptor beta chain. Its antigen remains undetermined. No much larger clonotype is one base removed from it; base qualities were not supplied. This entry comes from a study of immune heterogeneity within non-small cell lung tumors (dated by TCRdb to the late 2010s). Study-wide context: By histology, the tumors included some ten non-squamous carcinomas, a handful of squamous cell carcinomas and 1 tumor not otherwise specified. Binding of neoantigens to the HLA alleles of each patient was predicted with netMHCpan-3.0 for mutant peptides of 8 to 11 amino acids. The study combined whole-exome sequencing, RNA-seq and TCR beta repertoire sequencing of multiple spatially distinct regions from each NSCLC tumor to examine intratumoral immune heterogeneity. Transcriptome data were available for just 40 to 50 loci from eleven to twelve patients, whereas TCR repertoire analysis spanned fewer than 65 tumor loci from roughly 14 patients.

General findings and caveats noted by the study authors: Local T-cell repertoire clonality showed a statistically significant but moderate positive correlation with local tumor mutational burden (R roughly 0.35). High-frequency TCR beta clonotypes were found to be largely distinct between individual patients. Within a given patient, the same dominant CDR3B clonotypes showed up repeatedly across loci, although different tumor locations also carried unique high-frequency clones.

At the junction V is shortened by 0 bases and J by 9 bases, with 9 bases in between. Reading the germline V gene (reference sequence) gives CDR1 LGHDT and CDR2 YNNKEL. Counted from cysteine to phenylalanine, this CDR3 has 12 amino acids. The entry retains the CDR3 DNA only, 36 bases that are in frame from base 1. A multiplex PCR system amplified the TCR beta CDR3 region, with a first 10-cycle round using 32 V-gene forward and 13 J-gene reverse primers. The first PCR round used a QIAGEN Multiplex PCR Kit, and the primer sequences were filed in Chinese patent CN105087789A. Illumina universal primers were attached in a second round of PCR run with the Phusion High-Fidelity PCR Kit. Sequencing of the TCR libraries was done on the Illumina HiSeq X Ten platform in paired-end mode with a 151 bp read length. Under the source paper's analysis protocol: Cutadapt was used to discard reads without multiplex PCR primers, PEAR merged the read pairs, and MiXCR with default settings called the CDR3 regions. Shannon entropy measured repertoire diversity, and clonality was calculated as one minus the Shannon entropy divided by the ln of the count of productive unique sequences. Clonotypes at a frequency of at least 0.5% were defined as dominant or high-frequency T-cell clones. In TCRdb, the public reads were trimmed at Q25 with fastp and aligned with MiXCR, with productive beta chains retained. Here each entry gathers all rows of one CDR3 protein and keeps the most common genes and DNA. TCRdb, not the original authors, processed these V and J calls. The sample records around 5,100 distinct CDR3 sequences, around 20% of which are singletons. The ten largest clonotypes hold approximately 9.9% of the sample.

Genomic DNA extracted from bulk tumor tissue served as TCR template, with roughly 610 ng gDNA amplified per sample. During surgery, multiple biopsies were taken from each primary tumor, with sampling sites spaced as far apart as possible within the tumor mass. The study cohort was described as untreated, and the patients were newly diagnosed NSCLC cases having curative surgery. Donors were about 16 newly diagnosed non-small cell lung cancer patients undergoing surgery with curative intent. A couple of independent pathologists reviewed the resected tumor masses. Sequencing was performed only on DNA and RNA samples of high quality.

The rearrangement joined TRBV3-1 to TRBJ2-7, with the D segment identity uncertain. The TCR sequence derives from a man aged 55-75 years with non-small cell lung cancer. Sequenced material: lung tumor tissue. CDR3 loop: CASSQDGSVQYF. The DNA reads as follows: TGTGCCAGCAGCCAAGATGGCTCTGTGCAGTACTTC.